The 27 T cell receptor beta chains in this list originate from one sample, sequenced in a study of blood T cell repertoires in COVID-19 (dated by TCRdb to 2018 to 2021). The library was made by the immunoSEQ multiplex PCR assay. TCRdb limited this immuneACCESS table to in-frame rearrangements with V and J called. A share of clones is missing; checked studies link under half to unresolved V genes, and the rest is unexplained. The sample has around 100,000 clones on record, 70% to 90% of them singletons. Together, the top ten hold 3.1% of the sample. The sample comprised peripheral blood. The receptors here all came from a man aged 45-65 years in a cohort sampled during active COVID-19.

The chain recombines TRBV27 with TRBJ2-2; weak D call: TRBD1 (6 bases). This CDR3 has 15 amino acids. V was clipped by 5 bases and J by 5 bases, with 15 bases between them. Per germline, CDR1 MNHEY and CDR2 SMNVEV (reference sequence). CDR3 loop: CASSLSGTMTGELFF. The CDR3 nucleotides read TGTGCCAGCAGTCTCTCCGGGACAATGACCGGGGAGCTGTTTTTT.

This clone showed up just once. The chain uses TRBV6-4 and TRBJ2-4; 8 bases fit TRBD1. Germline V gene sequence: CDR1 MRHNA, CDR2 SNTAGT. Losses at the gene ends were 4 bases for V and 0 bases for J; bases not matched to a gene: 5. The CDR3 length is 16 residues. The CDR3 nucleotides read TGTGCCAGCAGTGGGGGACAGGATGTAGCCAAAAACATTCAGTACTTC. Encoded protein: CASSGGQDVAKNIQYF.

The chain carries TRBV7-8 and TRBJ2-5, with 10 bases matching TRBD2. Germline V gene data show CDR1 as SGHVS and CDR2 as FQNEAQ. The CDR3 spans 16 residues. V trimming: 3 bases; J trimming: 2 bases; junction bases outside the gene matches: 6. DNA of the CDR3: TGTGCCAGCAGCTTGGGCCGAGCGGGGGGGCAAGAGACCCAGTACTTC. Protein: CASSLGRAGGQETQYF. Drawing the rest from reference TRBV7-8 and TRBJ2-5, the complete variable domain is GAGVSQSPRYKVAKRGQDVALRCDPISGHVSLFWYQQALGQGPEFLTYFQNEAQLDKSGLPSDRFFAERPEGSVSTLKIQRTQQEDSAVYLCASSLGRAGGQETQYFGPGTRLLVL.

In this sample, this clone turned up once. The chain couples TRBV19 to TRBJ2-1, with D possibly TRBD1 on 6 matching bases. Germline V gene sequence: CDR1 LNHDA, CDR2 SQIVND (reference sequence). The CDR3 contains 13 residues. The V gene lost 5 bases and the J gene lost 6 bases, with 11 bases spanning the gap. The chain's CDR3 is CASSPTGANEQFF. CDR3 coding DNA: TGTGCCAGTAGTCCGACAGGTGCCAATGAGCAGTTCTTC.

This clone showed up just once. The rearrangement uses TRBV5-1 and TRBJ2-2, with D maybe TRBD2 (6 bases). Germline CDR1 and CDR2: SGHRS and YFSETQ. The V end was cut by 3 bases, the J end by 7 bases, with 13 bases between. The CDR3 covers 14 residues. The CDR3 region has the DNA TGCGCCAGCAGCTCGGACTACGAGGGCGGGGAGCTGTTTTTT. Translating it yields CASSSDYEGGELFF.

The chain has TRBV21-1 and TRBJ1-5. TRBV21-1 is noted as a pseudogene. The CDR3 extends over 18 amino acids. CDR3 protein: CASSKASEVEGGSQPQHF. Here the CDR3 DNA reads TGTGCCAGCAGCAAAGCGAGCGAGGTGGAGGGCGGCAGTCAGCCCCAGCATTTT.

This rearrangement joins TRBV18 to TRBJ1-2; D is possibly TRBD1 (5 bases). The CDR3 has 13 amino acids. V lost 3 bases and J lost 8, with 13 bases in between. Germline loops: CDR1 KGHSH, CDR2 LQKENI. The CDR3 loop is CASSPTRDMGYTF. The CDR3 coding sequence is TGTGCCAGCTCACCGACCAGGGATATGGGCTACACCTTC.

The chain employs TRBV19 and TRBJ1-5, with unresolved D. The V and J ends lost 4 bases and 2 bases respectively, with 21 bases between them. The CDR3 runs to 18 residues. In germline, CDR1 is LNHDA, CDR2 SQIVND (reference sequence). CDR3 protein: CASSTPPRGGIGNQPQHF. The CDR3 DNA reads as TGTGCCAGTAGTACCCCCCCCCGAGGAGGTATAGGCAATCAGCCCCAGCATTTT.

The CDR3 loop reads CASSLSSGNQETQYF. Written as DNA, the CDR3 is TGTGCCAGCAGCTTATCTAGCGGGAACCAAGAGACCCAGTACTTC. The chain has TRBV11-2 and TRBJ2-5; 9 bases are a match to TRBD2. J lost 0 bases, V lost 2 bases, and 1 base had no gene match. This CDR3 has 15 residues. Germline V gene data show CDR1 as SGHAT and CDR2 as FQNNGV.

V gene TRBV28 combines with J gene TRBJ1-2; 7 bases match TRBD1. From germline, CDR1 is MDHEN and CDR2 SYDVKM. CDR3 size: 13 residues. The V segment lost 5 bases and the J segment 5 bases; nucleotides outside the gene matches: 5. The CDR3 sequence: CASSPTQGYGYTF. In nucleotides, the CDR3 is TGTGCCAGCAGTCCAACACAGGGGTATGGCTACACCTTC.

This chain connects TRBV2 to TRBJ1-2; D gene ambiguous. V was shortened by 4 bases and J by 4 bases, with 10 bases between the two germline ends. Germline CDR1 and CDR2: SNHLY and FYNNEI. The CDR3 is 13 residues long. CDR3 DNA sequence: TGTGCCAGCAGTGGGAGGTCGGCCTATGGCTACACCTTC. This encodes CASSGRSAYGYTF. The entire variable domain, with the rest obtained from reference TRBV2 and TRBJ1-2, is as follows: EPEVTQTPSHQVTQMGQEVILRCVPISNHLYFYWYRQILGQKVEFLVSFYNNEISEKSEIFDDQFSVERPDGSNFTLKIRSTKLEDSAMYFCASSGRSAYGYTFGSGTRLTVV.

This chain links TRBV7-2 with TRBJ1-3; a possible D gene is TRBD1 (5 bases). Trimming stripped 3 bases from V and 4 bases from J, with 10 bases between. CDR1 and CDR2 (germline): SGHTA, FQGNSA. The CDR3 has 14 residues. This CDR3 is CASSLGGYGNTIYF. In DNA, the CDR3 is TGTGCCAGCAGCTTGGGGGGTTACGGAAACACCATATATTTT.

The chain uses TRBV6-1 and TRBJ2-1; 9 bases fit TRBD1. V lost 3 bases to trimming and J lost 9 bases; unmatched junction nucleotides: 12. The CDR3 runs 16 residues. The V gene's germline CDR1 is MNHNS and CDR2 SASEGT. The CDR3 DNA follows: TGTGCCAGCAGTGAGGGCCTACAGGGGGCCGGTAGTGAGCAGTTCTTC. It specifies CASSEGLQGAGSEQFF.

The count of this clone is one. The chain's CDR3 is CASSSPGQFKLFF. CDR3 DNA sequence: TGTGCCAGCAGCTCCCCGGGACAGTTTAAACTGTTTTTT. The rearrangement links TRBV11-3 to TRBJ1-4, with 7 bases aligning to TRBD1. The germline CDR1 and CDR2 sequences are SGHNT and YENEEA. After removal of 4 bases from V and 11 bases from J, the junction contained 7 bases not matched to a gene. The CDR3 is 13 residues long.

The chain recombines TRBV3-1 (or the pseudogene TRBV3-2) with TRBJ2-7; D may be TRBD2 (6 bases). Trimming cost V 1 base and J 1 base, with 11 bases left between them. The CDR3 contains 15 residues. Germline CDR1 is LGHDT and CDR2 is YNNKEL (reference sequence). The CDR3 DNA reads TGTGCCAGCAGCCAAGGGGAGGAACTATCCTACGAGCAGTACTTC. Protein: CASSQGEELSYEQYF.

The chain uses TRBV5-1 and TRBJ1-1; 7 positions match TRBD1. Trimming at V came to 2 bases and at J to 0 bases, leaving 7 bases not matched to a gene. Per the germline V gene, CDR1 is SGHRS and CDR2 is YFSETQ. CDR3 size: 16 residues. CDR3 DNA sequence: TGCGCCAGCAGCTTCCGGGACAGCGGACTGAACACTGAAGCTTTCTTT. This gives the protein CASSFRDSGLNTEAFF.

V is TRBV29-1 and J is TRBJ2-1; 8 nucleotides agree with TRBD1. CDR3 length: 13 residues. The ends lost 6 bases at V and 6 bases at J; junction bases unmatched: 7. Germline CDR1 reads SQVTM; CDR2 reads ANQGSEA. DNA for the CDR3: TGCAGCGTCCCCGGACAGGGAGTCAATGAGCAGTTCTTC. Protein: CSVPGQGVNEQFF.

There are a few counts of this clone. This rearrangement joins TRBV6-5 to TRBJ2-3, with 9 bases identical to TRBD2. This CDR3 contains 15 residues. Germline trimming cut 7 bases from V and 4 bases from J; bases unmatched to any gene: 9. The germline V gene encodes CDR1 MNHEY and CDR2 SVGAGI. The CDR3 DNA reads TGTGCCAGCACGGCGCTAGCGGGGTCCGCAGATACGCAGTATTTT. Its translation is CASTALAGSADTQYF.

The chain combines TRBV11-2 with TRBJ1-1, with D unclear. CDR1 SGHAT and CDR2 FQNNGV come from the germline V gene. The CDR3 is 13 residues long. V was pared by 3 bases and J by 1 base, with 6 bases between. The CDR3 nucleotides read TGTGCCAGCAGCTTTGAGAGGAACACTGAAGCTTTCTTT. It encodes CASSFERNTEAFF.

This chain uses TRBV29-1 with TRBJ2-3; possible D gene TRBD2, 6 bases. The V end was cut by 3 bases, the J end by 4 bases, with 14 bases between. CDR1 is SQVTM and CDR2 is ANQGSEA in the germline V gene. The CDR3 is made up of 14 amino acids. The DNA of the CDR3 is TGCAGCGTTGATTCGACTGGGGGGTCAGATACGCAGTATTTT. Translated, it gives CSVDSTGGSDTQYF.

In this sample, this clone turned up once. V usage is TRBV2 and J usage is TRBJ2-7; 8 nucleotides match TRBD1. The CDR3 loop spans 15 amino acids. After removal of 3 bases from V and 0 bases from J, the junction contained 4 bases not matched to a gene. Germline-derived CDR1 and CDR2 are SNHLY and FYNNEI. The CDR3 DNA reads TGTGCCAGCAGTGATAGGGGACAGGTCTCCTACGAGCAGTACTTC. Translation gives CASSDRGQVSYEQYF.

In its sample, this clone was seen once. The V and J genes are TRBV5-4 and TRBJ1-5, with D perhaps TRBD1 (5 bases). Trimming cost V 0 bases and J 2 bases, with 6 bases left between them. The length of the CDR3 is 14 residues. In germline, CDR1 is SGHNT, CDR2 YYREEE (reference sequence). The CDR3 here is CASSLAGGNQPQHF. The DNA for the CDR3 is TGTGCCAGCAGCTTGGCGGGGGGCAATCAGCCCCAGCATTTT.

V is TRBV11-3 and J is TRBJ2-7; TRBD2 aligns across 10 bases. Germline CDR1 SGHNT, CDR2 YENEEA. With 1 base clipped from V and 2 bases from J, the junction kept 11 bases outside the gene matches. CDR3 length equals 18 residues. In DNA, the CDR3 is TGTGCCAGCAGCTTAGTAGGTGCTAGCGGGGGACGTACCTACGAGCAGTACTTC. Its translation is CASSLVGASGGRTYEQYF.

This chain connects TRBV6-2 or TRBV6-3 to TRBJ2-1; 13 bases match TRBD2. This CDR3 contains 16 residues. Losses at the gene ends were 3 bases for V and 8 bases for J; bases not matched to a gene: 7. Germline V lookup: CDR1 MNHEY, CDR2 SVGEGT. The CDR3 protein is CASSYPTSGGRDEQFF. The CDR3 region has the DNA TGTGCCAGCAGTTATCCGACTAGCGGGGGGCGGGATGAGCAGTTCTTC.

A single count supports this clone. The rearrangement joins TRBV29-1 to TRBJ1-2; D not resolved. The CDR3 contains 11 residues. Germline values: CDR1 SQVTM, CDR2 ANQGSEA. Deletions cut 4 bases from V and 7 bases from J, with 10 bases between. The CDR3 sequence: CSVGHSGGYTF. The CDR3, as DNA: TGCAGCGTTGGACACAGTGGTGGCTACACCTTC.

The CDR3 DNA reads TGTGCCAGCAGAGGGGACAGGGGGCATTCACCCCTCCACTTT. It yields the protein CASRGDRGHSPLHF. The J gene is TRBJ1-6, the V gene TRBV27; 12 bases align to TRBD1. This CDR3 region has 14 residues. Germline CDR1 and CDR2: MNHEY and SMNVEV (reference sequence). V dropped 6 bases and J dropped 8; count of bases not matched to a gene: 2.

V gene TRBV7-6 combines with J gene TRBJ2-7, with TRBD1 matching over 11 bases. CDR3 length equals 17 residues. The germline gives CDR1 SGHVS, CDR2 FNYEAQ. V was pared by 1 base and J by 2 bases, with 7 bases of the junction left unmatched. The CDR3 loop reads CASSLVQPGQGAYEQYF. For the CDR3, the DNA is TGTGCCAGCAGCTTAGTTCAACCGGGACAGGGGGCCTACGAGCAGTACTTC.